A selection of T cell receptor beta chains follows, all from one sample in a study of OX40 agonist ivuxolimab in advanced cancers. TCRdb's table, derived via immunoSEQ multiplex PCR, lists solely in-frame clones and lacks some. In the table there are more than 60,000 clones, roughly nine tenths of which are singletons. The sample here was CD4+ or CD8+ T cells sorted from blood, taken in a trial of the OX40 agonist ivuxolimab. These receptors were taken from an adult with an advanced solid tumor such as melanoma, head and neck, liver or kidney cancer. The CDR3 runs from the conserved cysteine through the conserved F or W. Fields, in order: D gene, V gene, J gene, clone size, CDR3 DNA, CDR3 protein. D genes are given only for firm matches. Clone size is not always given. Where it is, it says once, few, many or a class for expanded clones.

d_call: NA
v_call: TRBV7-3
j_call: TRBJ2-1
clone_size: NA
cdr3_nt: TGTGCCAGCAGCTTAGCACAGCAATCTTACAATGAGCAGTTCTTC
cdr3_aa: CASSLAQQSYNEQFF

d_call: NA
v_call: TRBV4-2
j_call: TRBJ2-7
clone_size: NA
cdr3_nt: TGTGCCAGCAGCCAAGTCGGGCTAGCGAGCTCCTACGAGCAGTACTTC
cdr3_aa: CASSQVGLASSYEQYF

d_call: NA
v_call: TRBV5-1
j_call: TRBJ2-3
clone_size: NA
cdr3_nt: TGCGCCAGCACCAAGGGTAGGGGGGAAGGCGTCGCAGATACGCAGTATTTT
cdr3_aa: CASTKGRGEGVADTQYF

d_call: NA
v_call: TRBV6-5
j_call: TRBJ1-2
clone_size: NA
cdr3_nt: TGTGCCAGCTCTCCCGGGGCTGGCTACACCTTC
cdr3_aa: CASSPGAGYTF

d_call: TRBD1
v_call: TRBV5-1
j_call: TRBJ2-7
clone_size: once
cdr3_nt: TGCGCCAGCAGCTTAGGGGGCGGGTACGAGCAGTACTTC
cdr3_aa: CASSLGGGYEQYF

d_call: NA
v_call: TRBV5-4
j_call: TRBJ2-7
clone_size: NA
cdr3_nt: TGTGCCAGCAGCTCCCCCGCCGGCGACGAGCAGTACTTC
cdr3_aa: CASSSPAGDEQYF

d_call: TRBD2
v_call: TRBV19
j_call: TRBJ2-1
clone_size: NA
cdr3_nt: TGTGCCAGTAGTGCCTGGACTAGCGGGAGATACAATGAGCAGTTCTTC
cdr3_aa: CASSAWTSGRYNEQFF

d_call: NA
v_call: TRBV2
j_call: TRBJ2-5
clone_size: NA
cdr3_nt: TGTGCCAGCACTAAACAGGGGGGGAGGGAGACCCAGTACTTC
cdr3_aa: CASTKQGGRETQYF

d_call: TRBD2
v_call: TRBV4-2
j_call: TRBJ2-5
clone_size: NA
cdr3_nt: TGTGCCAGCAGCCCTCCTCTAGCGGGGCAAGAGACCCAGTACTTC
cdr3_aa: CASSPPLAGQETQYF

d_call: TRBD2
v_call: TRBV5-4
j_call: TRBJ2-1
clone_size: NA
cdr3_nt: TGTGCCAGCAGCGGGGGGGACTACAATGAGCAGTTCTTC
cdr3_aa: CASSGGDYNEQFF

d_call: NA
v_call: TRBV5-8
j_call: TRBJ2-5
clone_size: NA
cdr3_nt: TGTGCCAGCAGCAATAGGCGGACCCAGTACTTC
cdr3_aa: CASSNRRTQYF

d_call: NA
v_call: TRBV6-1
j_call: TRBJ2-7
clone_size: once
cdr3_nt: TGTGCCAGCAGTGAATTAAGAGGCCCCGACACCTACGAGCAGTACTTC
cdr3_aa: CASSELRGPDTYEQYF

d_call: NA
v_call: TRBV4-1
j_call: TRBJ1-4
clone_size: NA
cdr3_nt: TGCGCCAGCAGCCAAGATCTTAGTGAAAAACTGTTTTTT
cdr3_aa: CASSQDLSEKLFF

d_call: NA
v_call: TRBV27
j_call: TRBJ2-1
clone_size: NA
cdr3_nt: TGTGCCAGCAGTCCACTCCCGACTAGAGGTAGCAGTGAGCAGTTCTTC
cdr3_aa: CASSPLPTRGSSEQFF

d_call: TRBD1
v_call: TRBV6-5
j_call: TRBJ1-1
clone_size: NA
cdr3_nt: TGTGCCAGCAGGTCGACAGGGTGGACTGAAGCTTTCTTT
cdr3_aa: CASRSTGWTEAFF

d_call: NA
v_call: TRBV6-1
j_call: TRBJ2-3
clone_size: NA
cdr3_nt: TGTGCCAGCAGTGAACTAGCGTCCCCTTATCGTACGCAGTATTTT
cdr3_aa: CASSELASPYRTQYF